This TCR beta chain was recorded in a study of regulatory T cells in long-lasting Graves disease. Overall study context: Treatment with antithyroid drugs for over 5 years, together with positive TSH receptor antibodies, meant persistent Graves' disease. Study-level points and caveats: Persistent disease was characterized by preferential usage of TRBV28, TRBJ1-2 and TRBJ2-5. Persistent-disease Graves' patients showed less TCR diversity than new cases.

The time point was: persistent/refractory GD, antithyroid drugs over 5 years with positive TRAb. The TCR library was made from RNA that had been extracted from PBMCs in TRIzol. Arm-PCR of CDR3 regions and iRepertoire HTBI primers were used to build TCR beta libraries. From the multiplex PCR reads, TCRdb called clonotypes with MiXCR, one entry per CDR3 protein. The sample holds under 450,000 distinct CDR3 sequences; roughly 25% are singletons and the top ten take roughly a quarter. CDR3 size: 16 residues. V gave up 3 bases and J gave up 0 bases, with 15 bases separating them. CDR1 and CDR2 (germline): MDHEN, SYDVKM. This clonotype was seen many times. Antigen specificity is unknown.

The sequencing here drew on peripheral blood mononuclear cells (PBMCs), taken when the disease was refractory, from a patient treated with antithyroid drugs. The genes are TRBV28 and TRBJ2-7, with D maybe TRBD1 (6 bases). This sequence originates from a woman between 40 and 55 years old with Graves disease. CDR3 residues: CASSFRQGKSSYEQYF. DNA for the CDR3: TGTGCCAGCAGTTTTCGGCAGGGGAAAAGCTCCTACGAGCAGTACTTC.